The 19 T cell receptor beta chains presented below share a single source sample, sequenced in a study of blood T cell repertoires in COVID-19. TCRdb keeps only in-frame clones here, not all; method: immunoSEQ multiplex PCR. Among about 280,000 clones, about four fifths were seen once, and the ten largest hold 5%. Sample: PBMCs or T cells enriched from blood (not recorded which). These receptors came from a middle-aged man who had been exposed to COVID-19.

The chain recombines TRBV5-4 with TRBJ2-7, with 13 positions matching TRBD2. The CDR3 is 15 amino acids. Germline-derived CDR1 and CDR2 are SGHNT and YYREEE (reference sequence). Trimming at V came to 4 bases and at J to 4 bases, leaving 5 bases not matched to a gene. This chain's CDR3 is CASSPGTSGVYEQYF. The CDR3 DNA is TGTGCCAGCAGCCCCGGGACTAGCGGGGTTTACGAGCAGTACTTC.

This clone has only a few counts. The chain links TRBV9 to TRBJ1-1; 8 positions match TRBD1. Germline V gene sequence: CDR1 SGDLS, CDR2 YYNGEE. V was pared by 4 bases and J by 7 bases, with 12 bases of the junction left unmatched. The CDR3 is 15 amino acids. The CDR3 region is CASSQDRVGISEAFF. In DNA form, the CDR3 reads TGTGCCAGCAGCCAGGACAGGGTAGGGATTAGTGAAGCTTTCTTT.

The chain combines TRBV29-1 with TRBJ2-5; D is undetermined. This CDR3 spans 14 amino acids. Germline CDR1 reads SQVTM; CDR2 reads ANQGSEA. V shed 2 bases and J shed 5 bases, with 15 bases lying between them. CDR3 coding DNA: TGCAGCGTTGAATTTCAGCGATTGGTGGAGACCCAGTACTTC. Translation gives CSVEFQRLVETQYF.

The chain couples TRBV6-5 to TRBJ1-4; 7 bases align to TRBD1. The J segment lost 6 bases and the V segment lost 0 bases, leaving 4 bases of the junction unmatched. CDR3 size: 15 residues. Germline-derived CDR1 and CDR2 are MNHEY and SVGAGI. The CDR3 protein is CASSYSTGLDEKLFF. The CDR3 nucleotides are TGTGCCAGCAGTTACTCGACAGGGTTGGATGAAAAACTGTTTTTT.

The chain uses TRBV12-5 and TRBJ2-1; 7 bases fit TRBD1. J gave up 7 bases and V 4 bases, and 16 bases lay outside the gene matches. CDR3 length: 17 residues. CDR1 LGHNT and CDR2 FRNRAP come from the germline V gene. The CDR3 sequence: CASGSRALTGQINEQFF. The CDR3 bases are TGTGCTAGTGGTTCCCGAGCGCTCACGGGACAGATAAATGAGCAGTTCTTC. Together with reference TRBV12-5 and TRBJ2-1, the CDR3 gives the full variable domain: DARVTQTPRHKVTEMGQEVTMRCQPILGHNTVFWYRQTMMQGLELLAYFRNRAPLDDSGMPKDRFSAEMPDATLATLKIQPSEPRDSAVYFCASGSRALTGQINEQFFGPGTRLTVL.

In this sample, this clone turned up a few times. The gene calls are TRBV14 and TRBJ2-3; D possibly corresponds to TRBD2 (6 bases). The CDR3 covers 14 residues. CDR1 SGHDN and CDR2 FVKESK come from the germline V gene. V was pared by 2 bases and J by 4 bases, with 10 bases between. The CDR3 coding sequence is TGTGCCAGCAGCCAAACAGGCGGGGCAGATACGCAGTATTTT. This sequence encodes CASSQTGGADTQYF. Full variable domain (outside the CDR3, taken from reference TRBV14 and TRBJ2-3): EAGVTQFPSHSVIEKGQTVTLRCDPISGHDNLYWYRRVMGKEIKFLLHFVKESKQDESGMPNNRFLAERTGGTYSTLKVQPAELEDSGVYFCASSQTGGADTQYFGPGTRLTVL.

The gene calls are TRBV27 and TRBJ2-5, with 11 bases aligning to TRBD2. Germline trimming cut 1 base from V and 4 bases from J; bases unmatched to any gene: 11. CDR3 size: 18 residues. Germline values: CDR1 MNHEY, CDR2 SMNVEV (reference sequence). The CDR3 is CASSLLLAGGPGVETQYF. CDR3 sequence (DNA): TGTGCCAGCAGTTTATTGTTAGCGGGAGGGCCGGGGGTAGAGACCCAGTACTTC.

The chain joins TRBV20-1 to TRBJ2-3; weak D call: TRBD1 (6 bases). CDR3 length: 11 residues. Germline lookup yields CDR1 DFQATT and CDR2 SNEGSKA (reference sequence). Trimming cost V 5 bases and J 11 bases, with 14 bases left between them. The CDR3 protein is CSAVQGLGQYF. CDR3 nucleotide sequence: TGCAGTGCTGTACAGGGTTTGGGGCAGTATTTT.

The rearrangement links TRBV5-1 to TRBJ2-5; 7 nucleotides agree with TRBD1. This CDR3 has 19 amino acids. The germline CDR1 and CDR2 sequences are SGHRS and YFSETQ. The V segment lost 1 base and the J segment 0 bases; nucleotides outside the gene matches: 15. The CDR3 protein is CASSLKGAQLAPYQETQYF. In nucleotides, the CDR3 is TGCGCCAGCAGCTTGAAGGGGGCGCAGCTGGCCCCGTACCAAGAGACCCAGTACTTC.

The chain recombines TRBV10-1 with TRBJ1-5; no definite D call. The germline V gene has CDR1 WNHNN and CDR2 SYGVQD (reference sequence). Trimming shortened V by 6 bases and J by 6 bases, and 9 bases separated the two germline ends. There are 12 residues in the CDR3. The CDR3 protein is CASSESGQPQHF. In DNA, the CDR3 is TGCGCCAGCAGCGAGAGCGGTCAGCCCCAGCATTTT.

This clone came up a few times. The chain couples TRBV10-2 to TRBJ1-1; 9 bases are shared with TRBD1. CDR3 length equals 13 residues. In germline, CDR1 is WSHSY, CDR2 SAAADI. The V segment lost 6 bases and the J segment 5 bases; nucleotides outside the gene matches: 4. CDR3 region: CASRRTGETEAFF. As DNA, the CDR3 is TGCGCCAGCAGAAGGACAGGGGAGACTGAAGCTTTCTTT.

The gene calls are TRBV13 and TRBJ1-2; D is unclear. Germline V gene sequence: CDR1 PRHDT, CDR2 FYEKMQ (reference sequence). The CDR3 spans 14 residues. V gave up 0 bases and J gave up 5 bases, with 10 bases separating them. For the CDR3, the DNA is TGTGCCAGCAGCTTAGGGAACAGTCGATATGGCTACACCTTC. This codes for CASSLGNSRYGYTF.

V is TRBV9 and J is TRBJ2-1; 8 nucleotides line up with TRBD1. Trimming removed 0 bases from V and 8 bases from J; junction bases left unmatched: 10. This CDR3 spans 16 amino acids. Germline V gene data show CDR1 as SGDLS and CDR2 as YYNGEE. This chain's CDR3 is CASSVGGDRRSHEQFF. Here the CDR3 DNA reads TGTGCCAGCAGCGTAGGTGGGGACAGGAGGTCCCATGAGCAGTTCTTC.

The V and J genes are TRBV13 and TRBJ1-2, with D possibly TRBD1 on 6 matching bases. V was cut by 0 bases and J by 7 bases, with 9 bases left in between. CDR3 size: 13 residues. Germline V gene lookup returns CDR1 PRHDT and CDR2 FYEKMQ (reference sequence). The CDR3 region is CASSLGRGGGYTF. The CDR3 coding sequence is TGTGCCAGCAGCTTAGGCAGGGGTGGTGGCTACACCTTC.

The chain couples TRBV18 to TRBJ2-7; 9 bases agree with TRBD1. There are 14 residues in the CDR3. Germline-derived CDR1 and CDR2 are KGHSH and LQKENI. Trimming cost V 6 bases and J 2 bases; bases outside gene matches: 5. The CDR3 is CASSKTGGAYEQYF. The CDR3 bases are TGTGCCAGCTCGAAGACAGGGGGTGCCTACGAGCAGTACTTC.

This chain uses TRBV5-1 with TRBJ1-1, with TRBD1 identical over 9 bases. CDR3 length: 22 residues. Trimming removed 7 bases from V and 4 bases from J; junction bases left unmatched: 32. Germline assignment: CDR1 SGHRS and CDR2 YFSETQ. The CDR3 DNA reads TGCGCCAGCCCCGAGCCCCCCATAAAAAACCGGGACAGGGTTATGATGGGCACTGAAGCTTTCTTT. Its translation: CASPEPPIKNRDRVMMGTEAFF. The full variable domain, completed using reference TRBV5-1 and TRBJ1-1, is KAGVTQTPRYLIKTRGQQVTLSCSPISGHRSVSWYQQTPGQGLQFLFEYFSETQRNKGNFPGRFSGRQFSNSRSEMNVSTLELGDSALYLCASPEPPIKNRDRVMMGTEAFFGQGTRLTVV.

J is TRBJ1-6 and V is TRBV7-8; 7 bases are a match to TRBD1. The trim removed 3 bases at V and 5 bases at J, leaving 7 bases unmatched. CDR3 length: 16 amino acids. The germline V gene has CDR1 SGHVS and CDR2 FQNEAQ. The CDR3 loop reads CASSLDRPANNSPLHF. Here the CDR3 DNA reads TGTGCCAGCAGCTTGGACAGGCCTGCGAATAATTCACCCCTCCACTTT.

This chain links TRBV7-9 with TRBJ1-3, with 8 positions matching TRBD1. V lost 6 bases, J lost 5 bases, and 6 bases stayed unmatched. This CDR3 has 14 residues. Germline V gives CDR1 SEHNR, CDR2 FQNEAQ (reference sequence). For the CDR3, the DNA is TGTGCCAGCAGTTCTCGACAGGGGCGAAACACCATATATTTT. Translated: CASSSRQGRNTIYF. The complete variable domain, with remaining parts taken from reference TRBV7-9 and TRBJ1-3, reads DTGVSQNPRHKITKRGQNVTFRCDPISEHNRLYWYRQTLGQGPEFLTYFQNEAQLEKSRLLSDRFSAERPKGSFSTLEIQRTEQGDSAMYLCASSSRQGRNTIYFGEGSWLTVV.

This chain uses TRBV7-3 with TRBJ2-1, with TRBD2 identical over 7 bases. The V gene's germline CDR1 is SGHTA and CDR2 FQGTGA. The CDR3 loop spans 15 amino acids. V shed 5 bases and J 2 bases; nucleotides not matched to a gene: 6. The CDR3: CASSRSGLPYNEQFF. The DNA of the CDR3 is TGTGCCAGCAGCCGTAGCGGGTTACCCTACAATGAGCAGTTCTTC.